One sample yielded the 20 T cell receptor beta chains listed below, sequenced in a study of blood T cell repertoires in COVID-19 (dated by TCRdb to the early 2020s). To prepare the library, the immunoSEQ multiplex PCR assay was applied. Drawn from immuneACCESS, this table holds only the in-frame rearrangements with V and J called that TCRdb kept. Clones are partly lost; checked studies trace under half to an unresolved V gene and leave the rest unexplained. The table for this sample lists about 240,000 clones; about 80% of them were counted only once. Roughly a tenth of the sample is taken by the ten largest. The sequenced sample was peripheral blood. Receptors originate from a woman of 80 years or more with acute or convalescent COVID-19.

The J gene is TRBJ2-3, the V gene TRBV7-2; no definite D call. Germline CDR1 SGHTA, CDR2 FQGNSA. Trimming took off 1 base at V and 1 base at J, with 6 bases between the two ends. The CDR3 loop spans 14 amino acids. Here the CDR3 DNA reads TGTGCCAGCAGCTTAGTTTTAGGCACAGATACGCAGTATTTT. Translated, it gives CASSLVLGTDTQYF.

This clone was picked up a small number of times. This sequence joins TRBV2 and TRBJ2-7, with a weak D call TRBD1 (5 bases). Looked up from germline, CDR1 is SNHLY and CDR2 is FYNNEI. V lost 8 bases and J 7 bases, leaving 18 bases between the germline ends. The CDR3 spans 13 residues. The CDR3 DNA reads as TGTGCCAGCTCCCGAGACAGAGCTGGAGAGCAGTACTTC. Its translation: CASSRDRAGEQYF.

The chain recombines TRBV7-9 with TRBJ1-6; tentatively, D is TRBD1 (6 bases). The V end lost 5 bases, the J end lost 4 bases, and 9 bases lay between the germline ends. Per germline, CDR1 SEHNR and CDR2 FQNEAQ (reference sequence). The CDR3 extends over 14 amino acids. CDR3 sequence (DNA): TGTGCCAGCAGCCAAACAGGGTATAATTCACCCCTCCACTTT. Translation gives CASSQTGYNSPLHF.

The chain combines TRBV7-6 with TRBJ1-4; the D gene is possibly TRBD1 (6 bases). The CDR3 loop spans 17 amino acids. Germline lookup yields CDR1 SGHVS and CDR2 FNYEAQ. V was trimmed by 0 bases and J by 5 bases, leaving 16 bases between them. CDR3 DNA: TGTGCCAGCAGCTTAGCGCCACCGGGCGGGGGCAATGAAAAACTGTTTTTT. Amino acids: CASSLAPPGGGNEKLFF.

The chain couples TRBV28 to TRBJ2-5; 8 bases map to TRBD2. Germline CDR1 reads MDHEN; CDR2 reads SYDVKM. This CDR3 is 13 amino acids long. J lost 3 bases, V lost 8 bases, and 5 bases had no gene match. CDR3 residues: CASSPGREETQYF. The CDR3 DNA sequence: TGTGCCAGCTCACCCGGGAGGGAAGAGACCCAGTACTTC.

The chain carries TRBV7-8 and TRBJ2-3, with 13 bases that match TRBD2. This CDR3 contains 18 residues. CDR1 is SGHVS and CDR2 is FQNEAQ in the germline V gene. V was pared by 4 bases and J by 0 bases, with 7 bases of the junction left unmatched. CDR3 bases: TGTGCCAGCAGCTCCACTAGCGGGGGGGCCATTAGCACAGATACGCAGTATTTT. Amino acid sequence: CASSSTSGGAISTDTQYF.

The genes are TRBV4-2 and TRBJ1-4; maybe TRBD1 (5 bases). Between the trimmed V and J ends, which lost 4 bases and 6 bases, there was a span of 15 bases. CDR3 length: 15 amino acids. Germline V gives CDR1 LGHNA, CDR2 YNFKEQ. The CDR3 here is CASSPKIGGDEKLFF. The CDR3 DNA reads as TGTGCCAGCAGCCCAAAGATTGGGGGGGATGAAAAACTGTTTTTT.

The chain has TRBV27 and TRBJ1-2; 8 nucleotides line up with TRBD1. J gave up 5 bases and V 9 bases, and 11 bases lay outside the gene matches. The germline V gene encodes CDR1 MNHEY and CDR2 SMNVEV (reference sequence). This CDR3 has 14 residues. The CDR3 loop is CASSTGQGRYGYTF. The CDR3 nucleotides are TGTGCCAGTTCTACCGGACAGGGCAGGTATGGCTACACCTTC.

This clone was counted only a few times. J is TRBJ2-3 and V is TRBV5-4; no clear D. Trimming pared 1 base from V and 1 base from J, leaving 4 bases between. This CDR3 region has 13 residues. The germline CDR1 and CDR2 sequences are SGHNT and YYREEE (reference sequence). CDR3 sequence: CASSLLGTDTQYF. In DNA, the CDR3 is TGTGCCAGCAGCTTGCTAGGCACAGATACGCAGTATTTT.

The genes are TRBV27 and TRBJ2-2; D remains unclear. Trimming took off 7 bases at V and 5 bases at J, with 20 bases between the two ends. Germline CDR1 and CDR2: MNHEY and SMNVEV (reference sequence). The CDR3 is 16 amino acids. Here the CDR3 DNA reads TGTGCCAGCATCAAGGCGGTTTCCGAATTGACCGGGGAGCTGTTTTTT. Its translation: CASIKAVSELTGELFF.

This clone was recorded once. The J gene is TRBJ2-1, the V gene TRBV11-2; 10 bases agree with TRBD1. After removal of 3 bases from V and 8 bases from J, the junction contained 4 bases not matched to a gene. CDR3 size: 14 residues. Germline values: CDR1 SGHAT, CDR2 FQNNGV. The CDR3 DNA reads TGTGCCAGCAGCTTGGGGACAGGGGTATATGAGCAGTTCTTC. This translates into CASSLGTGVYEQFF.

The V call is TRBV2, the J call TRBJ2-7; 7 bases map to TRBD1. CDR3 size: 15 residues. The J segment lost 2 bases and the V segment lost 4 bases, leaving 8 bases of the junction unmatched. In germline, CDR1 is SNHLY, CDR2 FYNNEI. The CDR3 DNA is TGTGCCAGCAGTGGGCAGGGGGTGACCGCCTACGAGCAGTACTTC. Translation gives CASSGQGVTAYEQYF.

The rearrangement links TRBV5-3 to TRBJ2-7, with TRBD2 matching 10 bases. TRBV5-3 is annotated as an ORF whose role is uncertain. V dropped 5 bases and J dropped 5; count of bases not matched to a gene: 7. CDR3 length equals 14 residues. CDR3 DNA sequence: TGTGCCAGAAGTGAGCGGGGGGGCTTCCACGAGCAGTACTTC. It is translated as CARSERGGFHEQYF.

This clone was detected only a few times. This chain links TRBV6-5 with TRBJ2-2, with 7 nucleotides matching TRBD2. The CDR3 totals 15 residues. V was clipped by 7 bases and J by 1 base; unmatched bases: 6. Germline values: CDR1 MNHEY, CDR2 SVGAGI. CDR3 loop: CASNRAGQNTGELFF. CDR3 sequence (DNA): TGTGCCAGCAACAGAGCGGGGCAGAACACCGGGGAGCTGTTTTTT.

This clone appeared a single time. The chain is built from TRBV7-2 and TRBJ1-3; a possible D gene is TRBD1 (6 bases). The CDR3 consists of 14 residues. CDR1 and CDR2 (germline): SGHTA, FQGNSA. Trimming stripped 5 bases from V and 0 bases from J, with 8 bases between. The CDR3 coding sequence is TGTGCCAGCAGCACAGGGATCTCTGGAAACACCATATATTTT. Protein: CASSTGISGNTIYF.

The chain recombines TRBV5-1 with TRBJ2-7; D is possibly TRBD2 (6 bases). From germline, CDR1 is SGHRS and CDR2 YFSETQ. Between the trimmed V and J ends, which lost 5 bases and 4 bases, there was a span of 16 bases. The CDR3 covers 14 residues. The CDR3 region has the DNA TGCGCCAGCAGGAGTACAGGCGGGGAGTACGAGCAGTACTTC. Amino acids: CASRSTGGEYEQYF.

Concerning this clone itself: The junction departs from germline at one end; a sequencing error may be responsible. This chain joins TRBV7-7 and TRBJ2-6; TRBD1 might be the D (5 bases). This CDR3 region has 15 residues. Per germline, CDR1 SSHAT and CDR2 FNYEAQ (reference sequence). The CDR3 sequence is CASSSGSSGANVLTF. CDR3 nucleotides: TGTGCTAGCAGCTCAGGGTCTTCTGGGGCCAACGTCCTGACTTTC.

This clone was seen only once. This chain uses TRBV19 with TRBJ2-1; D is uncertain. Trimming shortened V by 4 bases and J by 3 bases, and 7 bases separated the two germline ends. The CDR3 is 13 amino acids. Looked up from germline, CDR1 is LNHDA and CDR2 is SQIVND (reference sequence). Written as DNA, the CDR3 is TGTGCCAGTAGTAAACATGGCTACAATGAGCAGTTCTTC. It encodes CASSKHGYNEQFF.

This chain uses TRBV2 with TRBJ1-5, with D possibly being TRBD1 (6 bases). Germline CDR1 is SNHLY and CDR2 is FYNNEI. The CDR3 extends over 14 amino acids. The V gene lost 1 base and the J gene lost 10 bases, with 14 bases spanning the gap. CDR3 nucleotide sequence: TGTGCCAGCAGTGAAGTGGGGGCCCCTCCACCCCAGCATTTT. The encoded protein is CASSEVGAPPPQHF.

The chain links TRBV18 to TRBJ2-1; TRBD1 is a possible D gene (6 bases). CDR1 and CDR2 (germline): KGHSH, LQKENI. The CDR3 is 15 residues long. The V gene lost 1 base and the J gene lost 1 base, with 8 bases spanning the gap. The CDR3 sequence is CASSPRGGSYNEQFF. The CDR3 nucleotides read TGTGCCAGCTCACCACGAGGGGGTTCCTACAATGAGCAGTTCTTC.